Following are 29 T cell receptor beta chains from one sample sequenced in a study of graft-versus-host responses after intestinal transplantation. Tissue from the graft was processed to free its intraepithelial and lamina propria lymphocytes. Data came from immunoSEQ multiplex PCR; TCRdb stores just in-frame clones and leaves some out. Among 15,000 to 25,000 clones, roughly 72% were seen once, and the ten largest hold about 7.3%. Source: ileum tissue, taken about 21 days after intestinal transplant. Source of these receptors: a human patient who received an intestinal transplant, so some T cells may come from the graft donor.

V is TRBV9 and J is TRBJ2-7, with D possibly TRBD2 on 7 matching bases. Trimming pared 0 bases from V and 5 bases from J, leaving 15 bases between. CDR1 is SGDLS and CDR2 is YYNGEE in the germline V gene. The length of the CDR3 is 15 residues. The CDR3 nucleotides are TGTGCCAGCAGCGTAGGTGGGGGGGCCTATGACGAGCAGTACTTC. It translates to CASSVGGGAYDEQYF.

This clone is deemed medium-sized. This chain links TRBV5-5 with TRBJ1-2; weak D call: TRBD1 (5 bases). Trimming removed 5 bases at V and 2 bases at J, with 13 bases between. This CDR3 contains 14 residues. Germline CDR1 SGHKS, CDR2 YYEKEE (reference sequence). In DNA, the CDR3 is TGTGCCAGCAGTACCGTTACAGGAAACTATGGCTACACCTTC. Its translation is CASSTVTGNYGYTF.

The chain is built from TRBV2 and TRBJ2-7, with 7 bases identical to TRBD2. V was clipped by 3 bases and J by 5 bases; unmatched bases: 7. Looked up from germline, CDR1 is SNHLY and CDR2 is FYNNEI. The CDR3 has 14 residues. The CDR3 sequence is CASSDSLGGDEQYF. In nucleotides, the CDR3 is TGTGCCAGCAGTGATAGTTTGGGGGGGGACGAGCAGTACTTC.

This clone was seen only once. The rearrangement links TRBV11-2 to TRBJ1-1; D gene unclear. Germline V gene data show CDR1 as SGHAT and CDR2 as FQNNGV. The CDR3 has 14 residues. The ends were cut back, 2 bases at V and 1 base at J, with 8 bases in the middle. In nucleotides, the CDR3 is TGTGCCAGCAGCTTATGGCAGGCGAACACTGAAGCTTTCTTT. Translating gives CASSLWQANTEAFF.

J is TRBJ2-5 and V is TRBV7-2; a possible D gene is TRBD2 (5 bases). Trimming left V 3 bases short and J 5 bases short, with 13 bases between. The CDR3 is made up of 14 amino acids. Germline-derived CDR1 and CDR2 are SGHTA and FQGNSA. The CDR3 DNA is TGTGCCAGCAGCTTTTCAACTAGTACTGAGACCCAGTACTTC. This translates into CASSFSTSTETQYF.

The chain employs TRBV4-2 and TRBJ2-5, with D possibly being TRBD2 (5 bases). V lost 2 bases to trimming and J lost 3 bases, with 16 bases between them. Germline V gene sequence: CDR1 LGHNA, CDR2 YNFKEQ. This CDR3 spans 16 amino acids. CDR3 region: CASSQLASQEKETQYF. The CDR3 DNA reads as TGTGCCAGCAGCCAATTGGCTAGCCAGGAGAAAGAGACCCAGTACTTC.

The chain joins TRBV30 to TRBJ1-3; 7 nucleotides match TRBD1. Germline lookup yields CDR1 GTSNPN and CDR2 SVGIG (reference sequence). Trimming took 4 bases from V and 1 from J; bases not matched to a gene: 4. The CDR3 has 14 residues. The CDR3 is CAWKRQGSGNTIYF. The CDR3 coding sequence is TGTGCCTGGAAACGACAGGGATCTGGAAACACCATATATTTT. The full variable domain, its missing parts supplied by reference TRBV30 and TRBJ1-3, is SQTIHQWPATLVQPVGSPLSLECTVEGTSNPNLYWYRQAAGRGLQLLFYSVGIGQISSEVPQNLSASRPQDRQFILSSKKLLLSDSGFYLCAWKRQGSGNTIYFGEGSWLTVV.

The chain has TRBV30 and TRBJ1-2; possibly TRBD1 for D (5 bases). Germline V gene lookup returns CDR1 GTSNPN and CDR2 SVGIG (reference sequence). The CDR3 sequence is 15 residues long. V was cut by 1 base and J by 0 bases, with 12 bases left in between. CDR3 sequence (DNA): TGTGCCTGGAGTGGGACACCTACCCCTAACTATGGCTACACCTTC. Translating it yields CAWSGTPTPNYGYTF.

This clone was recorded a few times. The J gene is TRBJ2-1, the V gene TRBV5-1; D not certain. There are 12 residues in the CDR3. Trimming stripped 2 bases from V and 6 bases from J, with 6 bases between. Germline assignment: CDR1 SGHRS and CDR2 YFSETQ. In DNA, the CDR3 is TGCGCCAGCAGCTTTTACGGCAATGAGCAGTTCTTC. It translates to CASSFYGNEQFF.

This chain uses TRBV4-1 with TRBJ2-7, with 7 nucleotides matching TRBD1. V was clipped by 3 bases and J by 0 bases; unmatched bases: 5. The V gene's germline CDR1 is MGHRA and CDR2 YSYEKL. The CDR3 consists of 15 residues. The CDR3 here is CASSQRQGSSYEQYF. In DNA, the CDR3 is TGCGCCAGCAGCCAGCGACAGGGTAGCTCCTACGAGCAGTACTTC.

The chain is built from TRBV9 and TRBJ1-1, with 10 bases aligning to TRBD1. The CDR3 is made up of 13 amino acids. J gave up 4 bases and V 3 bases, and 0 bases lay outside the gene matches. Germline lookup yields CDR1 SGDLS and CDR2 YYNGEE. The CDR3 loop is CASSGTGGTEAFF. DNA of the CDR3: TGTGCCAGCAGCGGGACAGGGGGCACTGAAGCTTTCTTT.

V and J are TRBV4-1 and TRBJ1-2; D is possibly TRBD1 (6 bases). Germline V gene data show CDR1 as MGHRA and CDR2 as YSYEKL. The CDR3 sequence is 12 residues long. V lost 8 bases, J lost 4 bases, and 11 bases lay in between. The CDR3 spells CASRGATYGYTF. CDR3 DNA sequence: TGCGCCAGCCGGGGGGCAACCTATGGCTACACCTTC.

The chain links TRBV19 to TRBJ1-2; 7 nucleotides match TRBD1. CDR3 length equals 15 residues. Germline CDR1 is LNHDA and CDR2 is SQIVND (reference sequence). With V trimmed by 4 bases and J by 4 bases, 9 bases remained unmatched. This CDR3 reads CASSSRARDSYGYTF. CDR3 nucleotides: TGTGCCAGTAGTAGCAGGGCCCGGGACAGCTATGGCTACACCTTC.

CDR3 sequence reads: CASSISPGDQPQHF. In DNA form, the CDR3 reads TGTGCCAGTAGTATCAGCCCAGGGGATCAGCCCCAGCATTTT. The V call is TRBV19, the J call TRBJ1-5; maybe TRBD1 (6 bases). Between the trimmed V and J ends, which lost 3 bases and 5 bases, there was a span of 11 bases. The CDR3 contains 14 residues. The germline V gene has CDR1 LNHDA and CDR2 SQIVND (reference sequence).

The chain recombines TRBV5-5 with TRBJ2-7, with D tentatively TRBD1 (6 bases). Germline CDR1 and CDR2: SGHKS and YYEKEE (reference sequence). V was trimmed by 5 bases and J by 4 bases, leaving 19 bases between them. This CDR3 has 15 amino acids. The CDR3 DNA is TGTGCCAGCAGGCAAAAGGCTTACGGGACATACGAGCAGTACTTC. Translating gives CASRQKAYGTYEQYF.

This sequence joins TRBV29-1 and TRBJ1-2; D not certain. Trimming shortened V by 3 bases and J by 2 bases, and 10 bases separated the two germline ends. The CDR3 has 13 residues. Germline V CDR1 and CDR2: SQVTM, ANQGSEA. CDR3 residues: CSVENQANYGYTF. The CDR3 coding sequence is TGCAGCGTTGAGAACCAGGCAAACTATGGCTACACCTTC.

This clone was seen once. The CDR3 DNA follows: TGCAGCGTCAATCAGGGAGGGGCATATGGCTACACCTTC. It is translated as CSVNQGGAYGYTF. The chain carries TRBV29-1 and TRBJ1-2; TRBD1 is a possible D gene (5 bases). Trimming cost V 6 bases and J 5 bases, with 16 bases left between them. This CDR3 region has 13 residues. From germline, CDR1 is SQVTM and CDR2 ANQGSEA.

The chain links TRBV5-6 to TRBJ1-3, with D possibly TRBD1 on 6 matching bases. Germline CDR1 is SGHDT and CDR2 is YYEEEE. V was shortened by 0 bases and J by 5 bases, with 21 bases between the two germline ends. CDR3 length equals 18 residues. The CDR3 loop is CASSLAGGPARGRNTIYF. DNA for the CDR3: TGTGCCAGCAGCTTGGCGGGGGGCCCGGCCCGGGGTAGAAACACCATATATTTT.

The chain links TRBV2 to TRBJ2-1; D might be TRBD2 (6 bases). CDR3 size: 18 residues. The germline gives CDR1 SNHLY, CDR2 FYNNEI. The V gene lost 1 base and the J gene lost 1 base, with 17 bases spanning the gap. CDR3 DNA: TGTGCCAGCAGTGAAGGGGTCGGTGGGGGGTGGTCCTACAATGAGCAGTTCTTC. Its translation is CASSEGVGGGWSYNEQFF.

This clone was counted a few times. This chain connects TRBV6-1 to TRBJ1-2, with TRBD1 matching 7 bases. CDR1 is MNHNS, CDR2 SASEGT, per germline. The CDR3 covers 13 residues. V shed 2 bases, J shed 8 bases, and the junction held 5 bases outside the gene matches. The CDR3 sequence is CASSETGVGGYTF. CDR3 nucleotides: TGTGCCAGCAGTGAAACAGGGGTGGGGGGCTACACCTTC.

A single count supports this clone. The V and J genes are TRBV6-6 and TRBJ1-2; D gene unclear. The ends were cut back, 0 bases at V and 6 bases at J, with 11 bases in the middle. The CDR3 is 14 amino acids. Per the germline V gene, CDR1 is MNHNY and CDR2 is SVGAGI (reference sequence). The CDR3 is CASSYSAGQDGYTF. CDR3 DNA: TGTGCCAGCAGTTACTCGGCCGGCCAGGATGGCTACACCTTC.

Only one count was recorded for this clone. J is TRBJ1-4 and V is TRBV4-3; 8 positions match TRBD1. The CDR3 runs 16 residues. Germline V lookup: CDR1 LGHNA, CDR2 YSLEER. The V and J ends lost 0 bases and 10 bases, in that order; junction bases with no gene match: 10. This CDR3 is CASSQDRPGGWGKLFF. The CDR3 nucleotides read TGCGCCAGCAGCCAAGATCGGCCAGGGGGCTGGGGAAAACTGTTTTTT.

The CDR3 DNA reads TGTGCCAGCAGCCATCGGGTGGTCTATGGCTACACCTTC. It translates to CASSHRVVYGYTF. This chain connects TRBV7-9 to TRBJ1-2, with unresolved D. Trimming shortened V by 5 bases and J by 4 bases, and 11 bases separated the two germline ends. Germline V gives CDR1 SEHNR, CDR2 FQNEAQ (reference sequence). The CDR3 has 13 residues.

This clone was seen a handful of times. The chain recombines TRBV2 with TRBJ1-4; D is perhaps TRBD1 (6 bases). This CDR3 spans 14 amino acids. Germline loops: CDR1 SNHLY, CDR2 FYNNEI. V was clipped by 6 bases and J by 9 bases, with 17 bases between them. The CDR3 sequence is CASRARGKRKKLFF. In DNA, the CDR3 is TGTGCCAGCAGAGCCAGGGGCAAGCGAAAAAAACTGTTTTTT.

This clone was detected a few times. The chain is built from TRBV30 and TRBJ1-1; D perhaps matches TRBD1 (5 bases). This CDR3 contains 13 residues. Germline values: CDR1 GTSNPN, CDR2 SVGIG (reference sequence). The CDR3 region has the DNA TGTGCTTGGGAGCGGGGGACGAACACTGAAGCTTTCTTT. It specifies CAWERGTNTEAFF. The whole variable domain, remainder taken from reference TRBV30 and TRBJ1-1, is SQTIHQWPATLVQPVGSPLSLECTVEGTSNPNLYWYRQAAGRGLQLLFYSVGIGQISSEVPQNLSASRPQDRQFILSSKKLLLSDSGFYLCAWERGTNTEAFFGQGTRLTVV.

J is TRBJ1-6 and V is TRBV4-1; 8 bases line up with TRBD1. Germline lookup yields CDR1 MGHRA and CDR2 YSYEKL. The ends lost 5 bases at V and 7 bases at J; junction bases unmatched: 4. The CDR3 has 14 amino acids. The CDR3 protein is CASSSQGVNSPLHF. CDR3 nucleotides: TGCGCCAGCAGCTCACAGGGGGTAAATTCACCCCTCCACTTT.

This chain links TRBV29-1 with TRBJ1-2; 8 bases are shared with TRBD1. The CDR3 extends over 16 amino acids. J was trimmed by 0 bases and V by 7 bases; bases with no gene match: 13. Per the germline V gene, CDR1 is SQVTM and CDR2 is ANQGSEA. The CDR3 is CSDNLRDRRANYGYTF. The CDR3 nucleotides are TGCAGCGACAATCTCCGGGACAGGCGTGCTAACTATGGCTACACCTTC. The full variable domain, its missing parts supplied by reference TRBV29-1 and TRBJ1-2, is SAVISQKPSRDICQRGTSLTIQCQVDSQVTMMFWYRQQPGQSLTLIATANQGSEATYESGFVIDKFPISRPNLTFSTLTVSNMSPEDSSIYLCSDNLRDRRANYGYTFGSGTRLTVV.

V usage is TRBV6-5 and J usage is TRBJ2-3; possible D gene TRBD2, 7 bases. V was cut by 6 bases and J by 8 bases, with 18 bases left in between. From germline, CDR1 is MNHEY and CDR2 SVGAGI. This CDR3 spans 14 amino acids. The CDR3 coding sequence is TGTGCCAGCAGGAAAGGGGGGGCCACCGGTACGCAGTATTTT. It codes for CASRKGGATGTQYF.

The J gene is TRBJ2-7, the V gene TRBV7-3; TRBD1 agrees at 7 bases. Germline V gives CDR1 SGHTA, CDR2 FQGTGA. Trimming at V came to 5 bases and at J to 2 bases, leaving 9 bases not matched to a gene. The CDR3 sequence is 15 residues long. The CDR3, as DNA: TGTGCCAGCAGCCCCAGACAGGGAATCCCCTACGAGCAGTACTTC. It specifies CASSPRQGIPYEQYF.